These 18 T cell receptor beta chains were all obtained from the same sample, sequenced in a study of shared clonotypes between healthy human individuals. Profiled with immunoSEQ multiplex PCR; TCRdb holds only in-frame clones, not every one. The sample includes some 1 million clones, roughly 70% of them seen just once. The sample consisted of memory CD4+ T cells sorted from blood. Subset described: CD45RA-negative fraction. The receptors derive from a man between 18 and 35 years old in good health.

V gene TRBV6-5 combines with J gene TRBJ1-1; D is possibly TRBD1 (6 bases). This CDR3 has 14 amino acids. CDR1 is MNHEY, CDR2 SVGAGI, per germline. V was cut by 5 bases and J by 1 base, with 11 bases left in between. This CDR3 is CASSPRGRNTEAFF. The CDR3 nucleotides are TGTGCCAGCAGTCCCAGGGGTCGGAACACTGAAGCTTTCTTT.

CDR3: CASSLRQGQGLSWVYEQYF. DNA for the CDR3: TGTGCCAGCAGTCTAAGGCAGGGACAGGGATTGAGTTGGGTCTACGAGCAGTACTTC. V usage is TRBV11-2 and J usage is TRBJ2-7, with 9 positions matching TRBD1. Trimming took 6 bases from V and 3 from J; bases not matched to a gene: 21. CDR1 and CDR2 from the germline V gene are SGHAT and FQNNGV. CDR3 length equals 19 residues.

J is TRBJ2-1 and V is TRBV5-1; 14 nucleotides match TRBD2. The V gene's germline CDR1 is SGHRS and CDR2 YFSETQ. CDR3 length equals 17 residues. Trimming took 3 bases from V and 4 from J; bases not matched to a gene: 6. This chain's CDR3 is CASSWGTSGGPYNEQFF. The CDR3 DNA is TGCGCCAGCAGCTGGGGGACTAGCGGGGGACCTTACAATGAGCAGTTCTTC.

The chain couples TRBV10-1 to TRBJ2-6; TRBD2 might be the D (5 bases). CDR1 is WNHNN and CDR2 is SYGVQD in the germline V gene (reference sequence). The CDR3 runs to 13 residues. V lost 2 bases and J lost 11, with 10 bases in between. DNA of the CDR3: TGCGCCAGCAGTGAGAACACAGCGGACGTCCTGACTTTC. Translating it yields CASSENTADVLTF.

This sequence joins TRBV5-1 and TRBJ1-1, with no clear D. From germline, CDR1 is SGHRS and CDR2 YFSETQ. This CDR3 has 13 residues. The V gene lost 3 bases and the J gene lost 5 bases, with 11 bases spanning the gap. CDR3 coding DNA: TGCGCCAGCAGCTCGAGGGCGGTGACTGAAGCTTTCTTT. It is translated as CASSSRAVTEAFF.

The V and J genes are TRBV11-2 and TRBJ2-1, with TRBD2 identical over 12 bases. The V gene end was trimmed by 2 bases and the J gene end by 8 bases; junction bases not matched to a gene: 10. Germline loops: CDR1 SGHAT, CDR2 FQNNGV. The length of the CDR3 is 17 residues. The CDR3 is CASSLIPPSGGAYEQFF. In DNA form, the CDR3 reads TGTGCCAGCAGCTTAATCCCTCCTAGCGGGGGGGCCTATGAGCAGTTCTTC.

This clone was picked up one time. The sample has other DNA sequences that encode this CDR3 too. The chain has TRBV10-3 and TRBJ2-5; tentative D call: TRBD2 (5 bases). This CDR3 comprises 12 residues. Trimming took 6 bases from V and 3 from J, leaving 8 bases between them. CDR1 is ENHRY, CDR2 SYGVKD, per germline. The CDR3 reads CAISALEETQYF. As DNA, the CDR3 is TGTGCCATCAGCGCACTAGAAGAGACCCAGTACTTC.

The gene calls are TRBV7-8 and TRBJ2-2, with D possibly being TRBD2 (6 bases). Germline V gene sequence: CDR1 SGHVS, CDR2 FQNEAQ. Trimming left V 8 bases short and J 1 base short, with 14 bases between. The CDR3 is 15 amino acids. The CDR3 coding sequence is TGTGCCAGCGCCCCGCTGGGGGGGAACACCGGGGAGCTGTTTTTT. This encodes CASAPLGGNTGELFF.

The CDR3: CASSQSLARGAEQYF. The CDR3 DNA reads as TGCGCCAGCAGCCAATCTCTAGCCCGGGGGGCCGAGCAGTACTTC. This rearrangement joins TRBV4-1 to TRBJ2-7; possible D gene TRBD2, 7 bases. V was pared by 2 bases and J by 6 bases, with 17 bases between. This CDR3 has 15 residues. Germline assignment: CDR1 MGHRA and CDR2 YSYEKL.

The genes are TRBV7-8 and TRBJ2-1; 9 positions agree with TRBD2. The CDR3 loop spans 14 amino acids. The junction had 7 bases not matched to a gene; V was cut back by 4 bases and J by 9 bases. In germline, CDR1 is SGHVS, CDR2 FQNEAQ. This chain's CDR3 is CASSSGTSRSEQFF. The CDR3 DNA is TGTGCCAGCAGCTCCGGGACTAGCAGATCTGAGCAGTTCTTC. Together with reference TRBV7-8 and TRBJ2-1, the CDR3 gives the full variable domain: GAGVSQSPRYKVAKRGQDVALRCDPISGHVSLFWYQQALGQGPEFLTYFQNEAQLDKSGLPSDRFFAERPEGSVSTLKIQRTQQEDSAVYLCASSSGTSRSEQFFGPGTRLTVL.

This clone was picked up a small number of times. The gene calls are TRBV9 and TRBJ1-5; D is ambiguous. Trimming took off 0 bases at V and 5 bases at J, with 9 bases between the two ends. This CDR3 comprises 14 residues. CDR1 is SGDLS, CDR2 YYNGEE, per germline. The CDR3 loop reads CASSVGDGYQPQHF. Here the CDR3 DNA reads TGTGCCAGCAGCGTAGGGGATGGTTATCAGCCCCAGCATTTT.

The chain is built from TRBV5-5 and TRBJ1-6, with 11 bases that match TRBD1. CDR1 SGHKS and CDR2 YYEKEE come from the germline V gene (reference sequence). This CDR3 comprises 15 residues. V lost 3 bases, J lost 9 bases, and 5 bases stayed unmatched. CDR3 coding DNA: TGTGCCAGCAGCTCCGGACAGGGGGCTGTTTCACCCCTCCACTTT. It codes for CASSSGQGAVSPLHF.

The rearrangement uses TRBV14 and TRBJ1-4; D uncertain. The CDR3 covers 14 residues. Germline CDR1 and CDR2: SGHDN and FVKESK. Between the trimmed V and J ends, which lost 1 base and 7 bases, there was a span of 10 bases. In DNA form, the CDR3 reads TGTGCCAGCAGCCAAGTGGGAGGGTTTGAAAAACTGTTTTTT. Translation gives CASSQVGGFEKLFF. Filled out from reference TRBV14 and TRBJ1-4, the complete variable domain reads EAGVTQFPSHSVIEKGQTVTLRCDPISGHDNLYWYRRVMGKEIKFLLHFVKESKQDESGMPNNRFLAERTGGTYSTLKVQPAELEDSGVYFCASSQVGGFEKLFFGSGTQLSVL.

This chain connects TRBV6-5 to TRBJ1-1, with D possibly TRBD1 on 6 matching bases. This CDR3 spans 13 amino acids. V was pared by 5 bases and J by 8 bases, with 15 bases between. Per the germline V gene, CDR1 is MNHEY and CDR2 is SVGAGI. The CDR3 DNA is TGTGCCAGCAGTCCCAGGGGTAGGGGGGAAGCTTTCTTT. Amino acids: CASSPRGRGEAFF.

This clone showed up just once. The V gene is TRBV18, the J gene TRBJ1-1, with a possible D match to TRBD1 (6 bases). V dropped 3 bases and J dropped 5 bases, with 16 bases sitting between them. Germline V CDR1 and CDR2: KGHSH, LQKENI. This CDR3 comprises 15 residues. The CDR3 loop reads CASSPKAGDGTEAFF. The CDR3 DNA follows: TGTGCCAGCTCACCGAAGGCAGGGGATGGGACTGAAGCTTTCTTT.

The rearrangement links TRBV4-1 to TRBJ2-3; either TRBD1 or TRBD2 may supply D (5 bases each). Trimming removed 1 base from V and 1 base from J, with 9 bases in between. The CDR3 has 15 residues. Germline CDR1 MGHRA, CDR2 YSYEKL. The CDR3: CASSQVGDGTDTQYF. The CDR3 DNA reads as TGCGCCAGCAGCCAAGTGGGGGACGGCACAGATACGCAGTATTTT.

The chain employs TRBV4-1 and TRBJ2-5, with a tentative D call TRBD2 (5 bases). V was clipped by 2 bases and J by 5 bases, with 15 bases between them. CDR3 length: 15 residues. The V gene's germline CDR1 is MGHRA and CDR2 YSYEKL. CDR3 DNA: TGCGCCAGCAGCCAAATCCAAGGGAGAGGTGAGACCCAGTACTTC. Encoded protein: CASSQIQGRGETQYF.

This sequence joins TRBV29-1 and TRBJ1-2; the match to TRBD1 covers 7 bases. Germline V gives CDR1 SQVTM, CDR2 ANQGSEA. This CDR3 region has 13 residues. With V trimmed by 4 bases and J by 1 base, 3 bases remained unmatched. The CDR3 protein is CSVGTGVNYGYTF. In DNA form, the CDR3 reads TGCAGCGTTGGGACAGGCGTTAACTATGGCTACACCTTC.